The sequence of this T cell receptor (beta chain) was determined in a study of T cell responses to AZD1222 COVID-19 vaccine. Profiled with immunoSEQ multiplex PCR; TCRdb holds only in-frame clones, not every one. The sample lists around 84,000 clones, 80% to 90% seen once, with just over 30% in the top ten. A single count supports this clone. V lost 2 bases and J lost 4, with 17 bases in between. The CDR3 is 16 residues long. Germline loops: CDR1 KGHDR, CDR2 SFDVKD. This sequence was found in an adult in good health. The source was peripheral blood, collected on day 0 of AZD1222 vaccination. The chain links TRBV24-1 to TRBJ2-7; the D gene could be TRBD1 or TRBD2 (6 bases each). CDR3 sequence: CATSDSTGARPYEQYF. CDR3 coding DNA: TGTGCCACCAGTGATTCCACGGGGGCGAGACCGTACGAGCAGTACTTC.